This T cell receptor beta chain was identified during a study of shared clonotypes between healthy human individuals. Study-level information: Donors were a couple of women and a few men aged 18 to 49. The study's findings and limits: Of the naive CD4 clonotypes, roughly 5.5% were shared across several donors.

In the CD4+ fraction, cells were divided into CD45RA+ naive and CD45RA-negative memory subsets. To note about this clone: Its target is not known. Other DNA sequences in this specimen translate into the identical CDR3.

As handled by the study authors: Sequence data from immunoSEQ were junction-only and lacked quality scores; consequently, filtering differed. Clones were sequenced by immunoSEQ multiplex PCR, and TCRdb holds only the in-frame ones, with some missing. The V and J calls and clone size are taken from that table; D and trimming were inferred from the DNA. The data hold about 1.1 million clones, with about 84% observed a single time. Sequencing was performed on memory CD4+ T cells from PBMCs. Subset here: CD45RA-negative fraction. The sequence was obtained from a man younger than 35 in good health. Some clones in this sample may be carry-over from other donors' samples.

The CDR3 sequence is CASSSGLRETQYF. CDR3 nucleotide sequence: TGTGCCAGCAGCTCGGGACTCAGGGAGACCCAGTACTTC. The V and J genes are TRBV7-3 and TRBJ2-5; D is possibly TRBD2 (6 bases). Germline CDR1 and CDR2: SGHTA and FQGTGA. This CDR3 is 13 amino acids long. V lost 4 bases and J 5 bases, leaving 11 bases between the germline ends.